The rows below give T cell receptor beta chains drawn from one sample of a study of graft-versus-host responses after intestinal transplantation. Their antigens remain unidentified. Produced via immunoSEQ multiplex PCR; TCRdb's table is partial and in-frame only. This table holds tens of thousands of clones, roughly 83% found once. The sample was unstimulated CD8+ T cells sorted from spleen or lymph node cells, taken before intestinal transplant. The origin of the receptors is a human donor who received an intestinal transplant. CDR3s include the opening cysteine and the closing phenylalanine or tryptophan. Fields, in order: clone size, D gene, V gene, J gene, CDR3 DNA, CDR3 protein. D genes are given only for firm matches. Size tells how often a clone was seen (once, few, many) or the class of an expanded clone, and some rows leave it out.

clone_size: .
d_call: TRBD1
v_call: TRBV4-1
j_call: TRBJ1-1
cdr3_nt: TGCGCCAGCAGCCAAGGGACAGGGGGCCGGACTGAAGCTTTCTTT
cdr3_aa: CASSQGTGGRTEAFF

clone_size: .
d_call: .
v_call: TRBV11-2
j_call: TRBJ2-3
cdr3_nt: TGTGCCAGCAGCAACTTCGGAGGTGGTTCAGATACGCAGTATTTT
cdr3_aa: CASSNFGGGSDTQYF

clone_size: .
d_call: TRBD2
v_call: TRBV19
j_call: TRBJ2-1
cdr3_nt: TGTGCCAGTAGTGAGCGGGAGGGCTCCTACAATGAGCAGTTCTTC
cdr3_aa: CASSEREGSYNEQFF

clone_size: once
d_call: TRBD2
v_call: TRBV28
j_call: TRBJ2-5
cdr3_nt: TGTGCCAGCAGTTCCATAGCGGGGGGGAACCAAGAGACCCAGTACTTC
cdr3_aa: CASSSIAGGNQETQYF

clone_size: .
d_call: .
v_call: TRBV13
j_call: TRBJ2-2
cdr3_nt: TGTGCCAGCAGCGCCCAACTAGGGCCGAACACCGGGGAGCTGTTTTTT
cdr3_aa: CASSAQLGPNTGELFF

clone_size: .
d_call: .
v_call: TRBV2
j_call: TRBJ2-7
cdr3_nt: TGTGCCAGCAATCTTGACAGCTCCGAGCAGTACTTC
cdr3_aa: CASNLDSSEQYF

clone_size: .
d_call: .
v_call: TRBV4-1
j_call: TRBJ2-2
cdr3_nt: TGCGCCAGCAGCCAAGGGGGAAGGGGGGGGGAGCTGTTTTTT
cdr3_aa: CASSQGGRGGELFF

clone_size: .
d_call: TRBD2
v_call: TRBV6-6
j_call: TRBJ2-3
cdr3_nt: TGTGCCAGTTTAACGGGGGGGGCGGAGGATACGCAGTATTTT
cdr3_aa: CASLTGGAEDTQYF

clone_size: .
d_call: .
v_call: TRBV18
j_call: TRBJ2-1
cdr3_nt: TGTGCCAGCTCACCACTGCAGGGGTCCTACAATGAGCAGTTCTTC
cdr3_aa: CASSPLQGSYNEQFF

clone_size: .
d_call: .
v_call: TRBV13
j_call: TRBJ2-7
cdr3_nt: TGTGCCAGCAGCTTAGCCGGGGGACCCACCTACGAGCAGTACTTC
cdr3_aa: CASSLAGGPTYEQYF

clone_size: .
d_call: TRBD2
v_call: TRBV28
j_call: TRBJ2-7
cdr3_nt: TGTGCCAGCAGACCGTCCGGGACTAGGTTCCGCGAGCAGTACTTC
cdr3_aa: CASRPSGTRFREQYF

clone_size: .
d_call: .
v_call: TRBV28
j_call: TRBJ2-7
cdr3_nt: TGTGCCAGCACCTCGTCTAGTAGGGGATCTGGGGAGCAGTACTTC
cdr3_aa: CASTSSSRGSGEQYF

clone_size: once
d_call: TRBD1
v_call: TRBV13
j_call: TRBJ1-4
cdr3_nt: TGTGCCAGCAGCTTAGCCACCGGAGGGACAGGGAATGAAAAACTGTTTTTT
cdr3_aa: CASSLATGGTGNEKLFF

clone_size: once
d_call: .
v_call: TRBV5-5
j_call: TRBJ1-2
cdr3_nt: TGTGCCAGCAGCTTGGAGGCAGGTCCTAACTATGGCTACACCTTC
cdr3_aa: CASSLEAGPNYGYTF